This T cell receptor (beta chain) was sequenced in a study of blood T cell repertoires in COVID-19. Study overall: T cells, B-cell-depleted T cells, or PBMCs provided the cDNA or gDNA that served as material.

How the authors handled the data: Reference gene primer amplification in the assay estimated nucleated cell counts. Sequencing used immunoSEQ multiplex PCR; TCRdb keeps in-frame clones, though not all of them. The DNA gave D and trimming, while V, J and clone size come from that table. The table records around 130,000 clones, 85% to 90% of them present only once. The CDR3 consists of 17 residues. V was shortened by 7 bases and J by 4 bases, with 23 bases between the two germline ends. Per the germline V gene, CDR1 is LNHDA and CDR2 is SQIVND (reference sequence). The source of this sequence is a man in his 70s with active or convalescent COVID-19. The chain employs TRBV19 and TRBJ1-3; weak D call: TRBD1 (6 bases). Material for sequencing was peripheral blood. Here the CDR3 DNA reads TGTGCCAGTACCGATAACAGGGCAGGGGTCGCCGGAAACACCATATATTTT. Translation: CASTDNRAGVAGNTIYF.